This TCR beta chain was observed in a study of blood T cell repertoires in COVID-19. At the level of the study: The United States, Italy and Spain provided the acute and convalescent COVID-19 samples.

The length of the CDR3 is 16 residues. The ends were cut back, 4 bases at V and 4 bases at J, with 20 bases in the middle. Germline V gene lookup returns CDR1 SGHKS and CDR2 YYEKEE (reference sequence). In the original analysis: Reference gene primer amplification in the assay estimated nucleated cell counts. Generated by immunoSEQ multiplex PCR, the TCRdb table keeps only in-frame clones and is missing some. The D gene and trimming were derived from the DNA, and the V and J assignments and clone size from that table. The table has approximately 270,000 clones, around 90% seen once; the top ten hold approximately 3%.

The sequenced material came from PBMCs or T cells enriched from blood (not recorded which). This clonotype originated in a man aged 40-55 years who had been exposed to COVID-19. The chain joins TRBV5-5 to TRBJ1-2, with D perhaps matching TRBD1 (5 bases). The CDR3 here is CASSPPPSAGFYGYTF. The CDR3 region has the DNA TGTGCCAGCAGCCCACCTCCCAGCGCAGGGTTCTATGGCTACACCTTC. Drawing the rest from reference TRBV5-5 and TRBJ1-2, the complete variable domain is DAGVTQSPTHLIKTRGQQVTLRCSPISGHKSVSWYQQVLGQGPQFIFQYYEKEERGRGNFPDRFSARQFPNYSSELNVNALLLGDSALYLCASSPPPSAGFYGYTFGSGTRLTVV.